The 5 T cell receptor beta chains given below trace back to one sample, sequenced in a study of blood T cell repertoires in COVID-19. Data came from immunoSEQ multiplex PCR; TCRdb stores just in-frame clones and leaves some out. The sample lists roughly 250,000 clones, around nine tenths occurring once. Sequenced material: peripheral blood. These receptors originate from a middle-aged man who had recovered from COVID-19.

This chain links TRBV29-1 with TRBJ1-1; 7 nucleotides align to TRBD1. CDR3 length: 16 residues. The V segment lost 3 bases and the J segment 1 base; nucleotides outside the gene matches: 11. The germline V gene has CDR1 SQVTM and CDR2 ANQGSEA. The CDR3 coding sequence is TGCAGCGTTGATCGTATGGACAGGATCAGGAACACTGAAGCTTTCTTT. Protein product: CSVDRMDRIRNTEAFF.

The rearrangement joins TRBV19 to TRBJ2-1, with D unclear. There are 16 residues in the CDR3. Germline V gives CDR1 LNHDA, CDR2 SQIVND (reference sequence). Trimming stripped 3 bases from V and 0 bases from J, with 12 bases between. CDR3 sequence: CASSIVSTSSYNEQFF. CDR3 DNA sequence: TGTGCCAGTAGTATTGTTAGCACAAGCTCCTACAATGAGCAGTTCTTC.

The V and J genes are TRBV14 and TRBJ2-7, with a tentative D call TRBD2 (7 bases). V was cut by 5 bases and J by 2 bases, with 13 bases left in between. Germline CDR1 reads SGHDN; CDR2 reads FVKESK. CDR3 length equals 14 residues. The CDR3 DNA reads as TGTGCCAGCAGCGAGGGGGGGCTACCCTACGAGCAGTACTTC. This encodes CASSEGGLPYEQYF.

The chain combines TRBV7-9 with TRBJ1-1; 8 bases map to TRBD1. Germline CDR1 and CDR2: SEHNR and FQNEAQ (reference sequence). Losses at the gene ends were 4 bases for V and 1 base for J; bases not matched to a gene: 8. The CDR3 is 16 residues long. The CDR3 sequence is CASSYRTGSTNTEAFF. CDR3 nucleotides: TGTGCCAGCAGCTACCGGACAGGGTCAACGAACACTGAAGCTTTCTTT.

The chain employs TRBV4-3 and TRBJ1-2; possible D gene TRBD1, 6 bases. V was trimmed by 4 bases and J by 8 bases, leaving 29 bases between them. The CDR3 runs to 18 residues. Germline V lookup: CDR1 LGHNA, CDR2 YSLEER. CDR3 residues: CASSRGGQGKADRRGYTF. CDR3 sequence (DNA): TGCGCCAGCAGCCGGGGGGGGCAGGGTAAAGCTGATCGCAGGGGCTACACCTTC.